A single TCR beta chain is shown here with its context. The same CDR3 arises from other DNA sequences in this sample as well. Described treatment: around 19 received Ad26.COV2.S at low or high dose, single or two shots; roughly five received placebo; per-sample allocation not given. Collection of the samples took place on day 63 after the first injection of vaccine or placebo. Vaccination employed an Ad26 vector expressing the Wuhan-strain SARS-CoV-2 spike. TCRdb keeps only in-frame clones here, not all; method: immunoSEQ multiplex PCR. The sample has about 400,000 clones; 88% are singletons. V was shortened by 0 bases and J by 4 bases, with 7 bases between the two germline ends. The germline V gene has CDR1 MGHRA and CDR2 YSYEKL. The CDR3 totals 14 residues. This entry comes from a study of Ad26.COV2.S vaccination and SARS-CoV-2 variants.

V gene TRBV4-1 combines with J gene TRBJ1-5; tentatively, D is TRBD1 (5 bases). The sequences come from peripheral blood, collected in a trial of Ad26.COV2.S vaccine versus placebo. The receptor was isolated from a person aged 18-65 years who received the Ad26.COV2.S COVID-19 vaccine or a placebo. The CDR3 protein is CASSQEGDNQPQHF. CDR3 sequence (DNA): TGCGCCAGCAGCCAAGAGGGGGATAATCAGCCCCAGCATTTT.